This T cell receptor (beta chain) was obtained from a study of OX40 agonist ivuxolimab in advanced cancers. In the study overall: Dose-escalation subjects each had hepatocellular carcinoma, melanoma, renal cell or head and neck cancer. One patient with hepatocellular carcinoma and two with cutaneous melanoma, three in all, had partial responses.

With regard to this clone: Its antigen is not known.

Notes on the study in general: More expanded clones were found, on average, in CD8+ than in CD4+ T cells. Blood T cells, both CD4+ and CD8+, expanded clonally by week 6 at 0.1 to 3.0 mg/kg.

The method was immunoSEQ multiplex PCR; TCRdb's version includes in-frame clones alone and lacks a portion of them. This sample has tens of thousands of clones, with approximately 90% found just once. Trimming removed 5 bases from V and 4 bases from J; junction bases left unmatched: 10. Germline lookup yields CDR1 MDHEN and CDR2 SYDVKM. CDR3 length: 17 amino acids. The receptor's source is an adult with an advanced solid tumor such as melanoma, head and neck, liver or kidney cancer. The sample in question was CD4+ or CD8+ T cells sorted from blood, obtained in a trial of the OX40 agonist ivuxolimab. The V gene is TRBV28, the J gene TRBJ1-5; 11 bases match TRBD1. DNA of the CDR3: TGTGCCAGCAGTCCCAGCGGACAGGGGGCGGTGAATCAGCCCCAGCATTTT. Its protein product is CASSPSGQGAVNQPQHF.